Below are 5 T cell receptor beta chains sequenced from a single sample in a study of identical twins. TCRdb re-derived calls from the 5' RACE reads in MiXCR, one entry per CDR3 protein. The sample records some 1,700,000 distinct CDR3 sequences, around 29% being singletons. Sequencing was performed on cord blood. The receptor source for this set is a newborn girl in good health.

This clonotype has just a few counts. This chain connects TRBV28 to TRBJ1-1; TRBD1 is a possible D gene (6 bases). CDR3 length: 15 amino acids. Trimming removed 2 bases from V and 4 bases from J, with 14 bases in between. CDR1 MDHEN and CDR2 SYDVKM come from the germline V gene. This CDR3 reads CASSLPDSPGTEAFF. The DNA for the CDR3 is TGTGCCAGCAGTTTACCGGACAGCCCGGGCACTGAAGCTTTCTTT.

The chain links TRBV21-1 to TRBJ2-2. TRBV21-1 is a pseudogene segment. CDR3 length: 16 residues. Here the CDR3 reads CASSKVPRANTGELFF. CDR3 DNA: TGTGCCAGCAGCAAAGTACCCAGGGCGAACACCGGGGAGCTGTTTTTT.

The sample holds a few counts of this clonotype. The CDR3 loop is CSAREGQGGTEAFF. The CDR3 coding sequence is TGCAGTGCTAGAGAGGGACAGGGAGGGACTGAAGCTTTCTTT. The gene calls are TRBV20-1 and TRBJ1-1; TRBD1 aligns across 9 bases. The CDR3 runs 14 residues. The germline gives CDR1 DFQATT, CDR2 SNEGSKA (reference sequence). Germline trimming cut 0 bases from V and 5 bases from J; bases unmatched to any gene: 4.

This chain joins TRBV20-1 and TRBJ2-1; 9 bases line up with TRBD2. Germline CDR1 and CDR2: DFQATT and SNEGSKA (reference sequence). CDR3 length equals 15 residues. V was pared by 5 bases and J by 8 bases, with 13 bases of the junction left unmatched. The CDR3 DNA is TGCAGTGCTTCACGTCTCGCGGGGGGGAGCGATGAGCAGTTCTTC. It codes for CSASRLAGGSDEQFF.

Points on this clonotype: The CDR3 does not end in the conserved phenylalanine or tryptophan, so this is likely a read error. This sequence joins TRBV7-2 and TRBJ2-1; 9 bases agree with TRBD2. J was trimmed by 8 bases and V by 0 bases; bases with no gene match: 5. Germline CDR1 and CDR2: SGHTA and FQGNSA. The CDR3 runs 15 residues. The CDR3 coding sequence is TGTGCCAGCAGCTTAGCTGTTAGCGGGAGCTATGAGCAGTTCTTA. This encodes CASSLAVSGSYEQFL.